Reported below is one T cell receptor beta chain. This record comes from a study of blood T cell repertoires in COVID-19. Across the whole study: Acute and convalescent COVID-19 samples came from the United States, Italy and Spain.

Assay: immunoSEQ multiplex PCR; the TCRdb copy retains only in-frame clones and omits some. The sample lists tens of thousands of clones, over 60% occurring once. Seattle enrolled patients during active infection and tracked them longitudinally. V gave up 10 bases and J gave up 0 bases, with 13 bases separating them. The CDR3 runs 14 residues. Germline V CDR1 and CDR2: MDHEN, SYDVKM. This clonotype was obtained from a young man with COVID-19, enrolled during active disease. V is TRBV28 and J is TRBJ2-1; maybe TRBD1 (7 bases). The sequencing input was peripheral blood. The CDR3 DNA is TGTGCCACCGGGGGACAGAACTCCTACAATGAGCAGTTCTTC. The encoded protein is CATGGQNSYNEQFF.